The rows below give T cell receptor beta chains drawn from one sample of a study of PD-1 blockade in classical Hodgkin lymphoma. Produced via immunoSEQ multiplex PCR; TCRdb's table is partial and in-frame only. The data contain around 28,000 clones, approximately 86% of them seen just once; the ten biggest clones take up approximately 0.43%. The material was CD4+ T cells from blood, obtained before the fourth cycle of nivolumab. The receptors here all came from a human donor with classical Hodgkin lymphoma. The CDR3 runs from the conserved cysteine through the conserved F or W. D genes are given only for firm matches. Clone size, where shown, is once, few, many, or a class for clones that have expanded.

d_call cdr3_length j_call v_call clone_size cdr3_nt cdr3_aa
TRBD1 16 TRBJ1-5 TRBV19 - TGTGCCAGTAGTTTCAGGGGGTCGCGTAGCAATCAGCCCCAGCATTTT CASSFRGSRSNQPQHF
TRBD1 12 TRBJ1-2 TRBV18 few TGTGCCAGCTCACGGGACAGGGATGGCTACACCTTC CASSRDRDGYTF
TRBD1 15 TRBJ2-7 TRBV28 - TGTGCCAGCACCTCCGGGACAGGGGCCTCCTACGAGCAGTACTTC CASTSGTGASYEQYF
TRBD2 14 TRBJ2-3 TRBV5-6 - TGTGCCAGCAGCTCAGCGGGGACTACAGATACGCAGTATTTT CASSSAGTTDTQYF
TRBD1 13 TRBJ1-1 TRBV19 - TGTGCCAGCGGACAGGGATGGAACACTGAAGCTTTCTTT CASGQGWNTEAFF
- 12 TRBJ1-1 TRBV5-1 - TGCGCCAGCAGCTTGGAGGTCGGTGAAGCTTTCTTT CASSLEVGEAFF
- 11 TRBJ1-2 TRBV30 - TGTGCCTGGAGTGAGGATTATGGCTACACCTTC CAWSEDYGYTF
- 17 TRBJ2-1 TRBV4-2 - TGTGCCAGCAGCCGGGACCCTATAGCGGACTCCTACAATGAGCAGTTCTTC CASSRDPIADSYNEQFF
TRBD2 16 TRBJ2-1 TRBV18 - TGTGCCAGCTCACCGGGGGCGACTAGCGGGTACAATGAGCAGTTCTTC CASSPGATSGYNEQFF
TRBD2 15 TRBJ2-3 TRBV19 - TGTGCCAGTAAACGGGAGGTGACTAGCACAGATACGCAGTATTTT CASKREVTSTDTQYF
TRBD2 15 TRBJ2-5 TRBV28 - TGTGCCAGCAGTGAGATTCTAGCGGGCGAAGAGACCCAGTACTTC CASSEILAGEETQYF
- 14 TRBJ2-3 TRBV7-9 - TGTGCCAGCAGCTTAGGACAGAGCACAGATACGCAGTATTTT CASSLGQSTDTQYF
TRBD1 15 TRBJ1-5 TRBV19 - TGTGCCAGTAGTTCCGGGACAGGGGGTAATCAGCCCCAGCATTTT CASSSGTGGNQPQHF
- 14 TRBJ2-2 TRBV29-1 - TGCAGCGTTGAGGGGCGGGAAAGGACCGGGGAGCTGTTTTTT CSVEGRERTGELFF
TRBD1 13 TRBJ2-5 TRBV5-1 - TGCGCCAGCAGCGAGGACAGGGCTGAGACCCAGTACTTC CASSEDRAETQYF
- 14 TRBJ2-2 TRBV10-3 - TGTGCCATCAGTATACTAACTGGCACCGGGGAGCTGTTTTTT CAISILTGTGELFF
- 14 TRBJ2-1 TRBV7-9 - TGTGCCAGCAGCTTAGAGGGAGTGGGGTATGAGCAGTTCTTC CASSLEGVGYEQFF
- 15 TRBJ1-3 TRBV4-2 - TGTGCCAGCAGCCAAGCCGACATGACTGGAAACACCATATATTTT CASSQADMTGNTIYF
- 12 TRBJ2-7 TRBV19 - TGTGCCAGTAGCGGGGGTCCTTACGAGCAGTACTTC CASSGGPYEQYF
- 14 TRBJ2-7 TRBV7-2 once TGTGCCAGCAGCTTACTAGCAGGAAAGCGGGAGCAGTACTTC CASSLLAGKREQYF
- 14 TRBJ2-7 TRBV2 once TGTGCCAGCAGCGAAATCATAGCCTCCTACGAGCAGTACTTC CASSEIIASYEQYF
TRBD1 18 TRBJ2-6 TRBV9 - TGTGCCAGCAGCGAGGGAGGACAGGGGAGCTCTGGGGCCAACGTCCTGACTTTC CASSEGGQGSSGANVLTF
TRBD1 18 TRBJ1-1 TRBV10-2 - TGCGCCAGCAGTGACCAAGGGGGCTCATATGGCCACGACACTGAAGCTTTCTTT CASSDQGGSYGHDTEAFF
- 16 TRBJ2-1 TRBV5-4 - TGTGCCAGCAGCTTGGCCGGGGGAGGCTCCTACAATGAGCAGTTCTTC CASSLAGGGSYNEQFF
- 13 TRBJ2-3 TRBV11-3 - TGTGCCAGCAGCTTAGGCGGCACAGATACGCAGTATTTT CASSLGGTDTQYF
TRBD1 15 TRBJ2-7 TRBV15 - TGTGCCACCAGCAGAGGGACAGGCTGGTTGGAGGAGCAGTACTTC CATSRGTGWLEEQYF
- 14 TRBJ2-7 TRBV28 - TGTGCCAGCAGTTCGCGGGGAAGCGGTCGTACGGAGTACTTC CASSSRGSGRTEYF
- 13 TRBJ1-5 TRBV15 - TGTGCCACCAGCGCGGACGCCGATCAGCCCCAGCATTTT CATSADADQPQHF
- 14 TRBJ2-7 TRBV6-1 - TGTGCCAGCAGCTCACAACCTGGGCCCTACGAGCAGTACTTC CASSSQPGPYEQYF
TRBD2 17 TRBJ2-2 TRBV9 - TGTGCCAGCAGCGACTACCGAGCGGGGGGGCTCACCGGGGAGCTGTTTTTT CASSDYRAGGLTGELFF
- 14 TRBJ2-7 TRBV7-2 few TGTGCCAGCAGCCCCTACTCGACGTACTACGAGCAGTACTTC CASSPYSTYYEQYF
- 12 TRBJ2-5 TRBV2 few TGTGCCAGCAGTGGACAGCAAGAGACCCAGTACTTC CASSGQQETQYF
- 13 TRBJ2-7 TRBV6-1 - TGTGCCAGCAGCGAAGAAGGACGCTACGAGCAGTACTTC CASSEEGRYEQYF
- 14 TRBJ2-7 TRBV5-6 - TGTGCCAGCAGCTTGCCGGGGGACTCCTACGAGCAGTACTTC CASSLPGDSYEQYF
- 14 TRBJ2-7 TRBV7-2 - TGTGCCAGCAGCTACTCAGCGGCGGGCTACGAGCAGTACTTC CASSYSAAGYEQYF
- 11 TRBJ2-7 TRBV5-6 - TGTGCCAGCAGCGCCTCCTACGAGCAGTACTTC CASSASYEQYF
- 14 TRBJ2-7 TRBV2 - TGTGCCAGCAGGGCGAGGGGGGGCCTCTACGAGCAGTACTTC CASRARGGLYEQYF
- 14 TRBJ2-3 TRBV9 - TGTGCCAGCAGCGTGCGATCGGGCACAGATACGCAGTATTTT CASSVRSGTDTQYF
- 15 TRBJ2-3 TRBV10-1 - TGCGCCAGCAGTGAAAGGCCATCGGGGAAAGATACGCAGTATTTT CASSERPSGKDTQYF
- 16 TRBJ1-5 TRBV28 - TGTGCCACCGGGGGCGTAGGGTATTATAGCAATCAGCCCCAGCATTTT CATGGVGYYSNQPQHF
TRBD2 14 TRBJ2-2 TRBV30 - TGTGCCTCTCCGGGACTAGCGAGCACCGGGGAGCTGTTTTTT CASPGLASTGELFF
- 14 TRBJ2-7 TRBV6-6 - TGTGCCAGCTGGGGGGCAGGCCGGGCGTCCGAGCAGTACTTC CASWGAGRASEQYF
- 11 TRBJ2-3 TRBV7-2 - TGTGCCAGCAGCTTGTATGATACGCAGTATTTT CASSLYDTQYF
- 13 TRBJ1-2 TRBV7-9 - TGTGCCAGCAGCTTAGCCAGACCCACTGGCTACACCTTC CASSLARPTGYTF
- 15 TRBJ1-5 TRBV5-5 - TGTGCCAGCAGCTTGGTGGGGTCTACCAATCAGCCCCAGCATTTT CASSLVGSTNQPQHF
- 15 TRBJ2-1 TRBV28 - TGTGCCAGCAGTTTAGCGCCACGCTCCTACAATGAGCAGTTCTTC CASSLAPRSYNEQFF
- 13 TRBJ1-2 TRBV7-8 - TGTGCCAGCAGCCGGGACACTAGCTATGGCTACACCTTC CASSRDTSYGYTF
TRBD1 16 TRBJ1-4 TRBV7-6 - TGTGCCAGCAGCTCCCTGGGACAGACAAGCAATGAAAAACTGTTTTTT CASSSLGQTSNEKLFF
TRBD2 17 TRBJ2-3 TRBV2 - TGTGCCAGCAGTTCAGGATCTAGCGGGGGGGCTTTAGATACGCAGTATTTT CASSSGSSGGALDTQYF
- 14 TRBJ1-2 TRBV2 - TGTGCCAGCAGTGTTACCGGGACCCTAACTGGCTACACCTTC CASSVTGTLTGYTF
TRBD1 13 TRBJ2-7 TRBV18 - TGTGCCAGCTCACCGGACAGGGGGACCGAGCAGTACTTC CASSPDRGTEQYF
TRBD1 15 TRBJ1-1 TRBV14 - TGTGCCAGCAGCCCCTGGACACAGGGGGATACTGAAGCTTTCTTT CASSPWTQGDTEAFF
- 12 TRBJ1-1 TRBV19 once TGTGCCAGTAGTATAGTGCAGGGTAAAGCTTTCTTT CASSIVQGKAFF
TRBD2 17 TRBJ2-3 TRBV28 - TGTGCCAGCAGTTCCCCCCTCCAACTAGCGGACACAGATACGCAGTATTTT CASSSPLQLADTDTQYF
TRBD2 16 TRBJ2-1 TRBV4-2 - TGTGCCAGCAGCCGCGGGCGGGAGGGCCACTACAATGAGCAGTTCTTC CASSRGREGHYNEQFF
- 16 TRBJ2-5 TRBV6-4 - TGTGCCAGCTGGGGGGAGACTAGATGGAACCAAGAGACCCAGTACTTC CASWGETRWNQETQYF
- 14 TRBJ1-2 TRBV28 - TGTGCCAGCAGTTTTCCCGACAGAACGTATGGCTACACCTTC CASSFPDRTYGYTF
TRBD1 15 TRBJ2-2 TRBV28 - TGTGCCAGCAGTTACAGGGGGCTGAACACCGGGGAGCTGTTTTTT CASSYRGLNTGELFF
- 19 TRBJ2-5 TRBV7-9 - TGTGCCAGCAGCTTTTCGGAGACAGGGAGGAATCTTAATCAAGAGACCCAGTACTTC CASSFSETGRNLNQETQYF
- 14 TRBJ2-7 TRBV11-2 - TGTGCCAGCAGCCCTACCTTTGGGTCCGACGAGCAGTACTTC CASSPTFGSDEQYF